A selection of T cell receptor beta chains follows, all from one sample in a study of OX40 agonist ivuxolimab in advanced cancers. This table comes from immunoSEQ multiplex PCR, and its TCRdb copy is limited to in-frame clones, with some not included. The sample lists 70,000 or so clones, 80% to 95% occurring once. This specimen was CD4+ or CD8+ T cells sorted from blood, taken in a trial of the OX40 agonist ivuxolimab. The origin of the receptors is an adult with an advanced solid tumor such as melanoma, head and neck, liver or kidney cancer. Each CDR3 is given with its conserved first and last residue.

j_call: TRBJ2-7
v_call: TRBV2
cdr3_aa: CASRDSYEQYF

j_call: TRBJ1-1
v_call: TRBV18
cdr3_aa: CASSPGLSTEAFF

j_call: TRBJ1-1
v_call: TRBV7-6
cdr3_aa: CASTPGGGGNTEAFF

j_call: TRBJ2-1
v_call: TRBV7-9
cdr3_aa: CASSLQSRGTDRGHEQFF

j_call: TRBJ1-1
v_call: TRBV4-3
cdr3_aa: CASSQAGPGTEAFF

j_call: TRBJ2-7
v_call: TRBV15
cdr3_aa: CATSPDRGTEQYF

j_call: TRBJ2-1
v_call: TRBV15
cdr3_aa: CATSQGTPLAMVSYNEQFF

j_call: TRBJ2-1
v_call: TRBV6-5
cdr3_aa: CASSYSQGTPGEQFF

j_call: TRBJ1-2
v_call: TRBV27
cdr3_aa: CASSPTTGYGYTF

j_call: TRBJ2-2
v_call: TRBV4-1
cdr3_aa: CASSQPGTAPTGELFF

j_call: TRBJ1-5
v_call: TRBV27
cdr3_aa: CASSFINQPQHF

j_call: TRBJ2-1
v_call: TRBV11-2
cdr3_aa: CASSRGENEQFF

j_call: TRBJ2-1
v_call: TRBV6-5
cdr3_aa: CASSYQGTEWPSEQFF

j_call: TRBJ1-3
v_call: TRBV7-9
cdr3_aa: CASSFGDRDWGNTIYF

j_call: TRBJ1-5
v_call: TRBV9
cdr3_aa: CASSVGQVNQPQHF

j_call: TRBJ2-3
v_call: TRBV2
cdr3_aa: CASSETSGGGSTDTQYF

j_call: TRBJ1-1
v_call: TRBV7-9
cdr3_aa: CASSLAGGEAFF

j_call: TRBJ1-4
v_call: TRBV9
cdr3_aa: CASSGEGTNEKLFF

j_call: TRBJ2-5
v_call: TRBV13
cdr3_aa: CASSPGVGTGGETQYF

j_call: TRBJ2-3
v_call: TRBV10-3
cdr3_aa: CAISGGLSTDTQYF

j_call: TRBJ2-2
v_call: TRBV29-1
cdr3_aa: CSVEVFGGSGELFF

j_call: TRBJ1-3
v_call: TRBV4-1
cdr3_aa: CASSQSQGSGNTIYF

j_call: TRBJ2-7
v_call: TRBV6-1
cdr3_aa: CASSEAPGVSYEQYF

j_call: TRBJ1-2
v_call: TRBV7-9
cdr3_aa: CASSLDRQAANYGYTF

j_call: TRBJ1-1
v_call: TRBV7-9
cdr3_aa: CASSGLNTEAFF

j_call: TRBJ2-7
v_call: TRBV5-1
cdr3_aa: CASSVSRSSYEQYF

j_call: TRBJ2-7
v_call: TRBV27
cdr3_aa: CASSSGTSKQYF

j_call: TRBJ2-7
v_call: TRBV15
cdr3_aa: CATSGDSFSYEQYF

j_call: TRBJ1-1
v_call: TRBV16
cdr3_aa: CASSLTWAPNTEAFF

j_call: TRBJ2-7
v_call: TRBV11-2
cdr3_aa: CASSLLLADRYEQYF

j_call: TRBJ2-3
v_call: TRBV27
cdr3_aa: CASSAPRPYDTQYF

j_call: TRBJ2-7
v_call: TRBV5-1
cdr3_aa: CASSFRTQNYEQYF

j_call: TRBJ1-2
v_call: TRBV5-6
cdr3_aa: CASSLELAGSNYGYTF

j_call: TRBJ2-1
v_call: TRBV7-8
cdr3_aa: CASSPVSPYNEQFF

j_call: TRBJ2-1
v_call: TRBV27
cdr3_aa: CASSLSDGGHYNEQFF

j_call: TRBJ1-5
v_call: TRBV6-1
cdr3_aa: CASRTDRSSNQPQHF

j_call: TRBJ1-1
v_call: TRBV7-8
cdr3_aa: CASSVEAGNTEAFF

j_call: TRBJ2-3
v_call: TRBV27
cdr3_aa: CASSLGTGDTDTQYF

j_call: TRBJ2-7
v_call: TRBV6-5
cdr3_aa: CASSTASSYEQYF

j_call: TRBJ1-1
v_call: TRBV4-2
cdr3_aa: CASSQGVAGGLGTEAFF

j_call: TRBJ2-7
v_call: TRBV7-8
cdr3_aa: CASSAPGGSFYEQYF

j_call: TRBJ2-2
v_call: TRBV2
cdr3_aa: CASSDGGANTGELFF

j_call: TRBJ1-5
v_call: TRBV4-1
cdr3_aa: CASSQDWPSNQPQHF

j_call: TRBJ1-1
v_call: TRBV7-9
cdr3_aa: CASSLEVGRQNTEAFF

j_call: TRBJ2-7
v_call: TRBV13
cdr3_aa: CASTSFSGGPGYEQYF

j_call: TRBJ2-7
v_call: TRBV27
cdr3_aa: CASRLFGGPGNEQYF

j_call: TRBJ1-2
v_call: TRBV30
cdr3_aa: CAWSGTGNGYTF

j_call: TRBJ2-7
v_call: TRBV9
cdr3_aa: CASSVGQGDYEQYF